The T cell receptor (beta chain) described here comes from a study of early T cells in non-severe SARS-CoV-2 infection. Each single cDNA molecule received a unique molecular identifier. Each CDR3 protein gets one entry after TCRdb re-called the 5' RACE reads with MiXCR. The table records 50,000 to 85,000 distinct CDR3 sequences, roughly 10% of them present only once. Study results and limitations: Lookups in VDJdb leaned toward anti-spike CD8 responses and missed private and CD4 specificities.

V was trimmed by 7 bases and J by 5 bases, leaving 17 bases between them. The CDR3 sequence is 13 residues long. Germline V gene data show CDR1 as SQVTM and CDR2 as ANQGSEA. This clonotype was detected many times. What it binds is unknown. The sample comprised whole blood. The sequence was collected from an adult who was a healthcare worker with PCR-confirmed SARS-CoV-2 infection or an uninfected control (not recorded which). The J gene is TRBJ2-5, the V gene TRBV29-1; D might be TRBD1 (5 bases). The CDR3, as DNA: TGCAGCGCTCCCGACAGCGCGGCGGAGACCCAGTACTTC. It yields the protein CSAPDSAAETQYF.